A selection of T cell receptor beta chains follows, all from one sample in a study of early T cells in non-severe SARS-CoV-2 infection. TCRdb re-analysed the 5' RACE reads in MiXCR, keeping a single row per CDR3 protein. In the table there are about 110,000 distinct CDR3 sequences, over 10% of which are singletons. Sequencing was performed on whole blood, taken at baseline. These receptor sequences come from an adult who was a healthcare worker with PCR-confirmed SARS-CoV-2 infection or an uninfected control (not recorded which). Both conserved end residues are part of each CDR3. The D gene is left open where the match is weak. Only some rows state a clone size, as once, few, many or a class for expanded clones.

J gene	D gene	clone size	V gene	CDR3 DNA	CDR3 protein
TRBJ2-1	-	few	TRBV7-9	TGTGCCAGCAGCTTACCGCGGGACAGCAATGAGCAGTTCTTC	CASSLPRDSNEQFF
TRBJ1-1	-	few	TRBV20-1	TGCAGTGCTAGAGTGGGTAGCTTGAACACTGAAGCTTTCTTT	CSARVGSLNTEAFF
TRBJ1-3	TRBD1	few	TRBV25-1	TGTGCCAGCAGGGACAGGGCGAATTCTGCAGGAAACACCATATATTTT	CASRDRANSAGNTIYF
TRBJ1-6	-	-	TRBV2	TGTGCCAGCAGGGCCGAGGGGGGATCACCCCTCCACTTT	CASRAEGGSPLHF
TRBJ1-1	-	few	TRBV19	TGTGCCAGTACCCCGGGGTTGGGGATGAACACTGAAGCTTTCTTT	CASTPGLGMNTEAFF
TRBJ2-3	-	few	TRBV7-9	TGTGCCAGCAGCTTAGAAGCGGCAGACACAGATACGCAGTATTTT	CASSLEAADTDTQYF
TRBJ1-1	-	-	TRBV5-1	TGCGCCAGCAGCTTGGGGTCCGGTTCTGAAGCTTTCTTT	CASSLGSGSEAFF
TRBJ2-3	TRBD1	-	TRBV5-1	TGCGCCAGCAGCCCTATACAGGGGGCTGGCACAGATACGCAGTATTTT	CASSPIQGAGTDTQYF
TRBJ2-1	TRBD2	-	TRBV27	TGTGCCAGCGGAGGCGGGAGGGGGGATGAGCAGTTCTTC	CASGGGRGDEQFF
TRBJ2-5	-	-	TRBV2	TGTGCCAGCAGTGAAGAGCTTGGTGAGACCCAGTACTTC	CASSEELGETQYF
TRBJ1-2	TRBD1	few	TRBV6-6	TGTGCCAGCAGTAAACAGGGGGATGGCTACACCTTC	CASSKQGDGYTF
TRBJ1-5	-	few	TRBV12-3/TRBV12-4	TGTGCCAGCAGTTTAAAAGCGAGCAATCAGCCCCAGCATTTT	CASSLKASNQPQHF
TRBJ2-1	TRBD1	-	TRBV30	TGTGCCTGGAGTCCGGACAGGGGGAATGAGCAGTTCTTC	CAWSPDRGNEQFF
TRBJ2-3	-	few	TRBV19	TGTGCCAGTGCCGATGGGGCCCCAGATACGCAGTATTTT	CASADGAPDTQYF
TRBJ1-4	-	-	TRBV7-4	TGTGCCAGCACTCAAAGGGGGGCGTCGGAAAAACTGTTTTTT	CASTQRGASEKLFF
TRBJ2-7	-	many	TRBV28	TGTGCCAGCAGTTCCCTTACCCGGGGGAAGTACGAGCAGTACTTC	CASSSLTRGKYEQYF
TRBJ1-6	TRBD1	-	TRBV28	TGTGCCAGTTTAACCGGGACAGGGTGGTCACCCCTCCACTTT	CASLTGTGWSPLHF
TRBJ1-5	-	-	TRBV18	TGTGCCAGCTCCGACAGCCGCAATCAGCCCCAGCATTTT	CASSDSRNQPQHF
TRBJ2-5	-	-	TRBV5-1	TGCGCCAGCAGCTTGCTTCGGCAAGAGACCCAGTACTTC	CASSLLRQETQYF
TRBJ1-2	-	many	TRBV28	TGTGCCAGCAGACCCGCGACAGGTTCTAACTATGGCTACACCTTC	CASRPATGSNYGYTF
TRBJ2-3	-	many	TRBV20-1	TGCAGTGCTAGTAGACCTAAGGCAAACACAGATACGCAGTATTTT	CSASRPKANTDTQYF
TRBJ2-7	-	-	TRBV6-5	TGTGCCAGCAGTTACGACGGCCCTTCCTACGAGCAGTACTTC	CASSYDGPSYEQYF
TRBJ2-7	TRBD2	-	TRBV28	TGTGCCAGCAGTCCGGGACTAGCGGGAGGGGGAGGCGAGCAGTACTTC	CASSPGLAGGGGEQYF
TRBJ1-4	-	few	TRBV5-1	TGCGCCAGCAGCTTAACAGGGTTGTCCGAAAAACTGTTTTTT	CASSLTGLSEKLFF
TRBJ1-4	TRBD1	few	TRBV29-1	TGCAGCGTTGCCTCCAGGGGGACGCGGTTCGAGAAACTGTTTTTT	CSVASRGTRFEKLFF
TRBJ1-2	-	-	TRBV19	TGTGCCAGTAGCCCGACAAAGGACGTATATGGCTACACCTTC	CASSPTKDVYGYTF
TRBJ1-5	-	many	TRBV10-3	TGTGCCATCAGTCCCCAGGATAGCAATCAGCCCCAGCATTTT	CAISPQDSNQPQHF
TRBJ2-7	-	-	TRBV5-4	TGTGCCAGCAGCTTCGGTCCAGCTGCGTACGAGCAGTACTTC	CASSFGPAAYEQYF
TRBJ2-5	TRBD1	-	TRBV5-6	TGTGCCAGCAGCTTGGTTAGCTCCGCGCACAGGGGGAAGACCCAGTACTTC	CASSLVSSAHRGKTQYF
TRBJ2-1	TRBD2	few	TRBV27	TGTGCCAGCCAGACTAGCGGGAGGGCCTTTTACAATGAGCAGTTCTTC	CASQTSGRAFYNEQFF
TRBJ2-1	-	few	TRBV6-1	TGTGCCAGCAGTGAATCGTTCACCGGTTACAATGAGCAGTTCTTC	CASSESFTGYNEQFF
TRBJ1-1	-	-	TRBV7-6	TGTGCCAGCAGCTCCTGGGCCGAGGAGGAGCTGAACACTGAAGCTTTCTTT	CASSSWAEEELNTEAFF
TRBJ1-1	-	few	TRBV20-1	TGCAGTGCTAGTCTCGCAGGGAAAAAGAACACTGAAGCTTTCTTT	CSASLAGKKNTEAFF
TRBJ2-1	-	few	TRBV3-1	TGTGCCAGCAGCCCCGGGGAAAATGAGCAGTTCTTC	CASSPGENEQFF
TRBJ2-1	-	many	TRBV7-6	TGTGCCAGCAGCCCGCGGACGGGTGGCGCCTACAATGAGCAGTTCTTC	CASSPRTGGAYNEQFF
TRBJ1-4	-	-	TRBV12-3/TRBV12-4	TGTGCCAGCTCCCCCACGGGAGGGGTATATGAAAAACTGTTTTTT	CASSPTGGVYEKLFF
TRBJ1-3	-	few	TRBV5-1	TGCGCCAGCAGCTTCGCGAGTTCCGGAAACACCATATATTTT	CASSFASSGNTIYF
TRBJ1-4	-	-	TRBV30	TGTGCCTGGAGACGACGTGGCGGGATCCGAGAAAAACTGTTTTTT	CAWRRRGGIREKLFF
TRBJ2-2	TRBD1	-	TRBV7-6	TGTGCCAGCAGCTTAGTGAAGGCAGGGGGAGCCGGGGAGCTGTTTTTT	CASSLVKAGGAGELFF
TRBJ1-1	-	many	TRBV12-5	TGTGCTAGTGGCTTGTATGAAGCTTTCTTT	CASGLYEAFF
TRBJ1-1	-	-	TRBV11-2	TGTGCCAGCAGGTTACATCCTACGAACACTGAAGCTTTCTTT	CASRLHPTNTEAFF
TRBJ2-4	-	-	TRBV4-1	TGCGCCAGCAGCTTCGACCCTCTAGCGACCAAAAACATTCAGTACTTC	CASSFDPLATKNIQYF
TRBJ2-7	TRBD1	many	TRBV4-1	TGCGCCAGCAGCTTCGGACAGGGCACCTACGAGCAGTACTTC	CASSFGQGTYEQYF
TRBJ1-5	TRBD1	few	TRBV27	TGTGCCAGCAGTTTTTTATCTTCCATGACAGGGAAGGATAGCAATCAGCCCCAGCATTTT	CASSFLSSMTGKDSNQPQHF
TRBJ2-2	-	-	TRBV9	TGTGCCAGCAGCCCCCAGTCGGGGGCCGACACCGGGGAGCTGTTTTTT	CASSPQSGADTGELFF
TRBJ2-7	TRBD2	-	TRBV28	TGTGCCAGCAGGAACCCAACTAGCGGGAGGGCCCACGAGCAGTACTTC	CASRNPTSGRAHEQYF
TRBJ1-3	TRBD1	-	TRBV30	TGTGCCTGGAGTCAGACAGGGAACTCTGGAAACACCATATATTTT	CAWSQTGNSGNTIYF
TRBJ1-1	-	many	TRBV5-5	TGTGCCAGCAGCTCCCACCGTCTCTGGTGGACTGAAGCTTTCTTT	CASSSHRLWWTEAFF
TRBJ2-7	-	-	TRBV11-2	TGTGCCAGCAGCTCGGGACCCCTCTCCTACGAGCAGTACTTC	CASSSGPLSYEQYF
TRBJ1-1	-	many	TRBV11-2	TGTGCCAGCAGCCCCCACGGCGGCCCGAACACTGAAGCTTTCTTT	CASSPHGGPNTEAFF
TRBJ1-3	-	-	TRBV12-3/TRBV12-4	TGTGCCAGCAGTTTAGAAGGGGCGCTCGGAAACACCATATATTTT	CASSLEGALGNTIYF
TRBJ2-7	-	few	TRBV6-1	TGTGCCAGCGGGCATCCCTACGAGCAGTACTTC	CASGHPYEQYF
TRBJ1-1	-	-	TRBV7-3	TGTGCCAGCAGCCCAGGGGACACCTGGAACACTGAAGCTTTCTTT	CASSPGDTWNTEAFF
TRBJ1-4	-	few	TRBV7-9	TGTGCCAGCAGCCTGCGTTCTGGGGGGGATAATGAAAAACTGTTTTTT	CASSLRSGGDNEKLFF
TRBJ2-6	TRBD2	-	TRBV18	TGTGCCAGCTCACCACCGGCGGGGGGACCCTCTGGGGCCAACGTCCTGACTTTC	CASSPPAGGPSGANVLTF